Listed here are 13 T cell receptor beta chains from one sample, sequenced in a study of blood T cell repertoires in COVID-19. Sequenced by immunoSEQ multiplex PCR; TCRdb stores in-frame clones only, minus some. This table holds a few hundred thousand clones, more than 70% found once. Sequenced material: peripheral blood. These receptors originate from an elderly man with acute or convalescent COVID-19.

This chain joins TRBV11-3 and TRBJ1-6; 10 bases are shared with TRBD1. After removal of 5 bases from V and 9 bases from J, the junction contained 10 bases not matched to a gene. Germline CDR1 and CDR2: SGHNT and YENEEA. CDR3 length: 16 residues. Here the CDR3 reads CASSQPTGTGVSPLHF. The CDR3 bases are TGTGCCAGCAGCCAACCGACGGGGACAGGGGTTTCACCCCTCCACTTT.

This clone appeared a few times. The chain uses TRBV5-1 and TRBJ1-1, with a weak D call TRBD1 (5 bases). V was clipped by 0 bases and J by 5 bases, with 11 bases between them. The CDR3 covers 14 residues. Germline loops: CDR1 SGHRS, CDR2 YFSETQ. CDR3 DNA: TGCGCCAGCAGCTTGGCAGGGATTGGGACTGAAGCTTTCTTT. It translates to CASSLAGIGTEAFF.

The CDR3 here is CASSERGFTNEKLFF. The CDR3 region has the DNA TGTGCCAGCAGTGAAAGGGGGTTTACTAATGAAAAACTGTTTTTT. This chain joins TRBV6-1 and TRBJ1-4; weak D call: TRBD1 (6 bases). Per germline, CDR1 MNHNS and CDR2 SASEGT. V dropped 2 bases and J dropped 2 bases, with 9 bases sitting between them. This CDR3 has 15 residues.

The rearrangement links TRBV10-3 to TRBJ2-1; 13 nucleotides line up with TRBD2. This CDR3 is built from 16 residues. With 7 bases clipped from V and 4 bases from J, the junction kept 7 bases outside the gene matches. Germline-derived CDR1 and CDR2 are ENHRY and SYGVKD. The CDR3 region has the DNA TGTGCCATCATGGCGGGACTAGCGGGACCTTACAATGAGCAGTTCTTC. Protein sequence: CAIMAGLAGPYNEQFF.

This sequence joins TRBV18 and TRBJ2-7; 9 nucleotides line up with TRBD1. Losses at the gene ends were 6 bases for V and 0 bases for J; bases not matched to a gene: 6. The CDR3 length is 15 residues. Germline V lookup: CDR1 KGHSH, CDR2 LQKENI. For the CDR3, the DNA is TGTGCCAGCTCCCCGGGACAGGGCAACTCCTACGAGCAGTACTTC. Protein product: CASSPGQGNSYEQYF.

The chain carries TRBV2 and TRBJ1-1; D gene uncertain. Trimming took off 5 bases at V and 6 bases at J, with 19 bases between the two ends. CDR1 and CDR2 from the germline V gene are SNHLY and FYNNEI. The CDR3 runs 15 residues. The CDR3 nucleotides are TGTGCCAGCAGTCTTCTGGCAGGCGTGGTTTCTGAAGCTTTCTTT. Its translation is CASSLLAGVVSEAFF.

The chain joins TRBV7-3 to TRBJ2-7, with 9 positions matching TRBD1. V trimming: 5 bases; J trimming: 0 bases; junction bases outside the gene matches: 2. Germline values: CDR1 SGHTA, CDR2 FQGTGA. The CDR3 has 14 amino acids. The CDR3 DNA follows: TGTGCCAGCAGCCAGACAGGGGGCTCCTACGAGCAGTACTTC. This sequence encodes CASSQTGGSYEQYF.

The chain couples TRBV12-3 or TRBV12-4 to TRBJ2-7; D is ambiguous. The CDR3 runs to 11 residues. The V end lost 5 bases, the J end lost 4 bases, and 6 bases lay between the germline ends. CDR3 bases: TGTGCCAGCAGTCCAGGATACGAGCAGTACTTC. This sequence encodes CASSPGYEQYF.

Concerning this clone itself: The sample carries other DNA sequences with the same CDR3. CDR3 DNA: TGTGCCAGCAGCTTAGGACCGCCCGGGGAGCAGTACTTC. Translating gives CASSLGPPGEQYF. The chain joins TRBV7-8 to TRBJ2-7; no clear D gene. The V and J ends lost 1 base and 7 bases respectively, with 11 bases between them. CDR1 SGHVS and CDR2 FQNEAQ come from the germline V gene. The length of the CDR3 is 13 residues.

This sequence joins TRBV5-1 and TRBJ2-1, with 14 bases identical to TRBD2. Germline CDR1 is SGHRS and CDR2 is YFSETQ. CDR3 length: 16 residues. V lost 4 bases and J lost 9; bases outside the gene matches: 9. CDR3 nucleotide sequence: TGCGCCAGCAGCCCGGGACTAGCGGGAGCCTCGGGTGAGCAGTTCTTC. Protein: CASSPGLAGASGEQFF.

The rearrangement joins TRBV7-3 to TRBJ2-2, with D tentatively TRBD1 (6 bases). The germline V and J ends were trimmed by 4 bases and 0 bases, with 12 bases remaining between them. The germline CDR1 and CDR2 sequences are SGHTA and FQGTGA. The CDR3 sequence is 16 residues long. CDR3 in DNA: TGTGCCAGCAGCTCCTCGGACAGAGCGAACACCGGGGAGCTGTTTTTT. The encoded protein is CASSSSDRANTGELFF. Full variable domain (remainder filled in from reference TRBV7-3 and TRBJ2-2): GAGVSQTPSNKVTEKGKYVELRCDPISGHTALYWYRQSLGQGPEFLIYFQGTGAADDSGLPNDRFFAVRPEGSVSTLKIQRTERGDSAVYLCASSSSDRANTGELFFGEGSRLTVL.

The chain couples TRBV18 to TRBJ2-1; no firm D call. The V and J ends lost 0 bases and 7 bases respectively, with 10 bases between them. Germline-derived CDR1 and CDR2 are KGHSH and LQKENI. The CDR3 consists of 14 residues. In DNA form, the CDR3 reads TGTGCCAGCTCACCACCGAGCACCCGGAATGAGCAGTTCTTC. It yields the protein CASSPPSTRNEQFF.

V is TRBV28 and J is TRBJ2-3; D possibly corresponds to TRBD1 (5 bases). This CDR3 contains 13 residues. V was clipped by 7 bases and J by 8 bases, with 16 bases between them. Per the germline V gene, CDR1 is MDHEN and CDR2 is SYDVKM. The chain's CDR3 is CASTDTTSGTQYF. The CDR3 DNA is TGTGCCAGCACGGACACTACGTCGGGTACGCAGTATTTT.